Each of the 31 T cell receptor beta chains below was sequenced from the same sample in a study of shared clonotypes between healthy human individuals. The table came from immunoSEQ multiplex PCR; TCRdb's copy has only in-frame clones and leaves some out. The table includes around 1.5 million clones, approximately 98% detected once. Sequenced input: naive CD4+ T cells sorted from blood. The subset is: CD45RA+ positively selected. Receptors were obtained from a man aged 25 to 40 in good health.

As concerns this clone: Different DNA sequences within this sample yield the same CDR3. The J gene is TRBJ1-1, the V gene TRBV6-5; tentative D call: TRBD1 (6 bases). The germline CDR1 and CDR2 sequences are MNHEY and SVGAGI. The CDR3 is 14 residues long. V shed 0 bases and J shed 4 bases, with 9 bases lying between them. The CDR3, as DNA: TGTGCCAGCAGTTACTCGACAGGAAGCACTGAAGCTTTCTTT. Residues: CASSYSTGSTEAFF.

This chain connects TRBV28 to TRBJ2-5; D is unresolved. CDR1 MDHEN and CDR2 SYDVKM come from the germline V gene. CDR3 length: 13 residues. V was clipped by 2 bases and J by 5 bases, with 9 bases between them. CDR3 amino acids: CASSLGQPETQYF. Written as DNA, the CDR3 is TGTGCCAGCAGTTTAGGCCAACCGGAGACCCAGTACTTC. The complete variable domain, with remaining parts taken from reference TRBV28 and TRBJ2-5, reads DVKVTQSSRYLVKRTGEKVFLECVQDMDHENMFWYRQDPGLGLRLIYFSYDVKMKEKGDIPEGYSVSREKKERFSLILESASTNQTSMYLCASSLGQPETQYFGPGTRLLVL.

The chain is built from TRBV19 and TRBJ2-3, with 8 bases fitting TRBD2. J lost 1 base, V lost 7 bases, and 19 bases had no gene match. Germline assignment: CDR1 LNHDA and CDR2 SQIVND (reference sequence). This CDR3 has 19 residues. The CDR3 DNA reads TGTGCCAGTAAGGGTTTGAGACTCCGGGAGGGGATAGGCACAGATACGCAGTATTTT. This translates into CASKGLRLREGIGTDTQYF. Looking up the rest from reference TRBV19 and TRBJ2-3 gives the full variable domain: DGGITQSPKYLFRKEGQNVTLSCEQNLNHDAMYWYRQDPGQGLRLIYYSQIVNDFQKGDIAEGYSVSREKKESFPLTVTSAQKNPTAFYLCASKGLRLREGIGTDTQYFGPGTRLTVL.

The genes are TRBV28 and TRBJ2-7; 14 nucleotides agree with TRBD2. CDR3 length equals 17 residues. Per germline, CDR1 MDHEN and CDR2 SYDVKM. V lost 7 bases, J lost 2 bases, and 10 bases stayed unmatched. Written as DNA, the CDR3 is TGTGCCAGCACCCCCTCCAGGACTAGCGGGAGGACCTACGAGCAGTACTTC. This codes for CASTPSRTSGRTYEQYF.

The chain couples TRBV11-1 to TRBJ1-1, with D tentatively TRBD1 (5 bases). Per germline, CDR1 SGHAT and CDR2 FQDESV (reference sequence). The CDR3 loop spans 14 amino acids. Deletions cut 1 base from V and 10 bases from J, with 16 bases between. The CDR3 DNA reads TGTGCCAGCAGCTTAGAGGTCGTTAGGGGCTCAGCTTTCTTT. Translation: CASSLEVVRGSAFF.

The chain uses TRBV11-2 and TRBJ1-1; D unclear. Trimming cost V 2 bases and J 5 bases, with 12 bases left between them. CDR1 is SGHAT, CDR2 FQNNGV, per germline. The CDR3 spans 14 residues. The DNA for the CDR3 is TGTGCCAGCAGCTTAAGCTTTTCCCGAACTGAAGCTTTCTTT. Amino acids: CASSLSFSRTEAFF.

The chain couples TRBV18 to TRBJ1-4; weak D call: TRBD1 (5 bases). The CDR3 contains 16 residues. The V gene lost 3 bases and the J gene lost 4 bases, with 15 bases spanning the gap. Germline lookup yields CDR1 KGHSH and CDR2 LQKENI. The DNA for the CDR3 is TGTGCCAGCTCACCGGGTTCGACAGCCTATAATGAAAAACTGTTTTTT. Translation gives CASSPGSTAYNEKLFF.

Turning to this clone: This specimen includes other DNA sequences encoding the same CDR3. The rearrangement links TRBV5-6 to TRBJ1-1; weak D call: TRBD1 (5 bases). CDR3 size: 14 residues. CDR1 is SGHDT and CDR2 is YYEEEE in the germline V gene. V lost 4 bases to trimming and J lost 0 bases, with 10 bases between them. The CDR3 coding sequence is TGTGCCAGCAGCAGGGGACGACTGAACACTGAAGCTTTCTTT. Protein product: CASSRGRLNTEAFF.

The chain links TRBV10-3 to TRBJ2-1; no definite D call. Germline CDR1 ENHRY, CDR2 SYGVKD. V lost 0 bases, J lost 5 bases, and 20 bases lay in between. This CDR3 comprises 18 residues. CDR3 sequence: CAISESTLPFRRNNEQFF. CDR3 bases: TGTGCCATCAGTGAGTCGACCCTTCCGTTCCGTAGGAACAATGAGCAGTTCTTC.

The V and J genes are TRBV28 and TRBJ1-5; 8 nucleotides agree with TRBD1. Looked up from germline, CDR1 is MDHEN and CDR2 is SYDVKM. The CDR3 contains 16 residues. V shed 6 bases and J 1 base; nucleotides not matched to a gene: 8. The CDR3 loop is CASRKLAGGSNQPQHF. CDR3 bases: TGTGCCAGCAGGAAACTCGCAGGGGGCAGCAATCAGCCCCAGCATTTT.

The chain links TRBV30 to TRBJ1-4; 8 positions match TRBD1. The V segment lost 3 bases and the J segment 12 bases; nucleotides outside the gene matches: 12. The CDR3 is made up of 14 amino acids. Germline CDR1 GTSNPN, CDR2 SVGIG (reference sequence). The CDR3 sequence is CAWSARGPHGELFF. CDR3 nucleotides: TGTGCCTGGAGCGCCAGGGGGCCCCATGGAGAACTGTTTTTT.

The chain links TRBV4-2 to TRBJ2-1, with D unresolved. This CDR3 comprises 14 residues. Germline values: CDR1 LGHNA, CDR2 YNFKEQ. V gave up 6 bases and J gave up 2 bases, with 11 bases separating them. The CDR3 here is CASSPNPTYNEQFF. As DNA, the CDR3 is TGTGCCAGCAGTCCTAACCCTACCTACAATGAGCAGTTCTTC.

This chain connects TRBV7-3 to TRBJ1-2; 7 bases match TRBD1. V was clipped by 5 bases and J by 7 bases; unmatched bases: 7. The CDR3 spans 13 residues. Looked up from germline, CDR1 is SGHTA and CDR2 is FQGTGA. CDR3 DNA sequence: TGTGCCAGCAGCGCCACAGGGGAAGGTGGCTACACCTTC. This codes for CASSATGEGGYTF.

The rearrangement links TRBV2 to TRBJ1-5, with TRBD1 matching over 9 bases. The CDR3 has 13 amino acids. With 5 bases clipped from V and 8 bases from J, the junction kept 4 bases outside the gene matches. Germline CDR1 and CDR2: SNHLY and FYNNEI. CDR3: CASSWDRDEPQHF. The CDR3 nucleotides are TGTGCCAGCAGTTGGGACAGGGATGAGCCCCAGCATTTT.

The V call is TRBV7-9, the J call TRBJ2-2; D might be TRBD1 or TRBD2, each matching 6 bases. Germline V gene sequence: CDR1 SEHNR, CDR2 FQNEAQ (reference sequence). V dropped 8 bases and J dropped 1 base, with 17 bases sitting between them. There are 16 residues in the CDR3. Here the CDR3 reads CASPSGGTMNTGELFF. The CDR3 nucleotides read TGTGCCAGCCCCTCTGGCGGGACAATGAACACCGGGGAGCTGTTTTTT.

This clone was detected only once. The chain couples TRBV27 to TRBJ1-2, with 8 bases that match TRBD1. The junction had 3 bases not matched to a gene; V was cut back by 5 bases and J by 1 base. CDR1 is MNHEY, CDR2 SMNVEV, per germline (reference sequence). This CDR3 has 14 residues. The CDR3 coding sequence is TGTGCCAGCAGTCGACAGGGGCTTAACTATGGCTACACCTTC. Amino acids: CASSRQGLNYGYTF.

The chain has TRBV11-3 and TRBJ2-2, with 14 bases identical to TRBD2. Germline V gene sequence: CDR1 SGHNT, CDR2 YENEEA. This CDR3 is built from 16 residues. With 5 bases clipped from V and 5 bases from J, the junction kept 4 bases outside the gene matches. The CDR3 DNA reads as TGTGCCAGCAGCGTGGGACTAGCGGGAGCGACCGGGGAGCTGTTTTTT. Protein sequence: CASSVGLAGATGELFF.

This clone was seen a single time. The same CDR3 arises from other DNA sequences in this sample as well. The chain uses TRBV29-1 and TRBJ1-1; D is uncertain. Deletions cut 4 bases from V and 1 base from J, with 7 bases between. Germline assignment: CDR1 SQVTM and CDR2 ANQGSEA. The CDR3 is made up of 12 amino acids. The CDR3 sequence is CSVGPENTEAFF. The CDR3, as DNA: TGCAGCGTTGGGCCAGAGAACACTGAAGCTTTCTTT.

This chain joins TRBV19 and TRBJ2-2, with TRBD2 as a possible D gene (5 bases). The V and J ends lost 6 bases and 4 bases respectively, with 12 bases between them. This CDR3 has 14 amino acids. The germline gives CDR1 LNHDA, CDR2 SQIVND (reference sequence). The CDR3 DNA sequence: TGTGCCAGTAGATTGGACCGGGGCACCGGGGAGCTGTTTTTT. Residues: CASRLDRGTGELFF.

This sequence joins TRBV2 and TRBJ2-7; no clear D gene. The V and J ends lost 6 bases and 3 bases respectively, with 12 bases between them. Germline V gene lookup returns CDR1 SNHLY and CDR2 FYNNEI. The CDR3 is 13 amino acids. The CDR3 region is CASRANLDYEQYF. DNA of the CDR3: TGTGCCAGCAGGGCCAACCTCGACTACGAGCAGTACTTC.

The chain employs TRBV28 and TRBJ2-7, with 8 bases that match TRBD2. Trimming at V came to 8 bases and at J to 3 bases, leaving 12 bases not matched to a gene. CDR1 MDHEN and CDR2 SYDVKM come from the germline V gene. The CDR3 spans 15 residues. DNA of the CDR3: TGTGCCAGCCAACTCCCCGGGACTAGTTTCTACGAGCAGTACTTC. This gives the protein CASQLPGTSFYEQYF.

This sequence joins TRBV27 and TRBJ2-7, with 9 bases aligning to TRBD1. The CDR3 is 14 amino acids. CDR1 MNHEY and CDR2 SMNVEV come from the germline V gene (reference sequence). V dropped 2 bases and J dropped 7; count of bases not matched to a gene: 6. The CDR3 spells CASSLKQGAGEQYF. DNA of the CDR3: TGTGCCAGCAGTTTAAAACAGGGGGCTGGAGAGCAGTACTTC.

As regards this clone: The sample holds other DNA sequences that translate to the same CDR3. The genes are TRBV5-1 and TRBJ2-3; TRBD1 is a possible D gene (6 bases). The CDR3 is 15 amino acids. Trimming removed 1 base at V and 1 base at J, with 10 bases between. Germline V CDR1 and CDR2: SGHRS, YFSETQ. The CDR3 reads CASSLMAGGTDTQYF. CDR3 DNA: TGCGCCAGCAGCTTGATGGCAGGGGGCACAGATACGCAGTATTTT.

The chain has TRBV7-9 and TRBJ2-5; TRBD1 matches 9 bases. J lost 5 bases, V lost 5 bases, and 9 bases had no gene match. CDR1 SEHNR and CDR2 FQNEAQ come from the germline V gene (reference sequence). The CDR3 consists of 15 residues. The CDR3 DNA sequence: TGTGCCAGCAGCGCAGGGACAGGGCGGGAGGAGACCCAGTACTTC. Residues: CASSAGTGREETQYF.

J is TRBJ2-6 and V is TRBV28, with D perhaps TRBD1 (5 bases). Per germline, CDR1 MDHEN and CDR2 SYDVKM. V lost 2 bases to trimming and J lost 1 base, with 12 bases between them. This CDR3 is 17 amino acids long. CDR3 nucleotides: TGTGCCAGCAGTTTAGGGGCTGTGGAGTCTGGGGCCAACGTCCTGACTTTC. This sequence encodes CASSLGAVESGANVLTF.

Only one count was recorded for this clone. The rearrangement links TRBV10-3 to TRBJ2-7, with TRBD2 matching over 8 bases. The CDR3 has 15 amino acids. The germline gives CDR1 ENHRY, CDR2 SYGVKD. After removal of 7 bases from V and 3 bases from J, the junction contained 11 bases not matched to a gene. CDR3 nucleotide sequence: TGTGCCATCACACCCGGGACTAGGGGTTTCTACGAGCAGTACTTC. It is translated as CAITPGTRGFYEQYF.

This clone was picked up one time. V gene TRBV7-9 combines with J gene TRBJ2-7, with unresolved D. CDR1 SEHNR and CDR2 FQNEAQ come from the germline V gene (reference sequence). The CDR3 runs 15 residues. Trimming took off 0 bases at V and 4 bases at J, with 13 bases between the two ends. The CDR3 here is CASSLALAEPYEQYF. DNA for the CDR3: TGTGCCAGCAGCTTAGCATTAGCAGAACCATACGAGCAGTACTTC.

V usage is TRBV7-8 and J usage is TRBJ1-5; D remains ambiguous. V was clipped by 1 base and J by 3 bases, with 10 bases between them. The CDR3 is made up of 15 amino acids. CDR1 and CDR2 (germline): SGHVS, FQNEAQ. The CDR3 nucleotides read TGTGCCAGCAGCTTAGAAAGAGCTTACAATCAGCCCCAGCATTTT. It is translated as CASSLERAYNQPQHF. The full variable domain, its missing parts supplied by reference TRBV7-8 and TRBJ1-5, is GAGVSQSPRYKVAKRGQDVALRCDPISGHVSLFWYQQALGQGPEFLTYFQNEAQLDKSGLPSDRFFAERPEGSVSTLKIQRTQQEDSAVYLCASSLERAYNQPQHFGDGTRLSIL.

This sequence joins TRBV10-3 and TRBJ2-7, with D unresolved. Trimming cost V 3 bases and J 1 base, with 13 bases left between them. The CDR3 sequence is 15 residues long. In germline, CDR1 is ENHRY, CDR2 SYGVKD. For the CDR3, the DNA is TGTGCCATCAGTGACAGACCGCCGCCGTCCTACGAGCAGTACTTC. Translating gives CAISDRPPPSYEQYF.

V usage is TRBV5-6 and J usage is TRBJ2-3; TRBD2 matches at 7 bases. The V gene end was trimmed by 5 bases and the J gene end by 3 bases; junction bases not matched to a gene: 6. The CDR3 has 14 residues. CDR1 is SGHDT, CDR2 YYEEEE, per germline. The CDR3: CASSSIGRTDTQYF. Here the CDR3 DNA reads TGTGCCAGCAGTAGTATCGGGAGGACAGATACGCAGTATTTT.

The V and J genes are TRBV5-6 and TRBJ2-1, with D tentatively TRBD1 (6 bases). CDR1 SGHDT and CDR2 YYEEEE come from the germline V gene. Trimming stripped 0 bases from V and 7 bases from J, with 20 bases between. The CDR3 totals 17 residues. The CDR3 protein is CASSLGRGRGLANEQFF. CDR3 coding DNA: TGTGCCAGCAGCTTGGGACGAGGCAGGGGCCTCGCGAATGAGCAGTTCTTC.